Shown below are 12 T cell receptor beta chains from a single sample sequenced in a study of CD8 T cells in Susac syndrome (dated by TCRdb to between 2018 and 2021). Receptors were amplified or captured by the immunoSEQ multiplex PCR assay. RNA was extracted with the RNeasy kit and roughly 0.5 to 1 ug was reverse transcribed using random hexamers. TCRdb reworked the public reads: Q25 trimming with fastp, MiXCR clone assembly, productive beta chains retained. Here each entry gathers all rows of one CDR3 protein and keeps the most common genes and DNA. Counted in this sample were 150,000 to 200,000 distinct CDR3 sequences; roughly 95% of them appeared once. About 0.089% of the sample is taken by the ten largest. The source material was CD4+ T cells from PBMCs. These receptor sequences come from a human donor with multiple sclerosis.

The chain employs TRBV7-9 and TRBJ1-1; D remains unclear. V dropped 7 bases and J dropped 3 bases, with 15 bases sitting between them. The CDR3 has 14 residues. CDR1 is SEHNR, CDR2 FQNEAQ, per germline (reference sequence). CDR3 loop: CASITGFGDTEAFF. CDR3 bases: TGTGCCAGCATTACGGGATTTGGGGACACTGAAGCTTTCTTT.

The V and J genes are TRBV4-2 and TRBJ1-3, with 7 bases identical to TRBD1. Trimming removed 0 bases from V and 6 bases from J; junction bases left unmatched: 5. This CDR3 region has 15 residues. The V gene's germline CDR1 is LGHNA and CDR2 YNFKEQ. The CDR3 loop reads CASSQDGQAENTIYF. The CDR3 nucleotides read TGTGCCAGCAGCCAAGACGGACAGGCTGAAAACACCATATATTTT.

V usage is TRBV18 and J usage is TRBJ2-4; 8 bases align to TRBD1. The length of the CDR3 is 14 residues. Trimming took 6 bases from V and 4 from J; bases not matched to a gene: 5. Germline assignment: CDR1 KGHSH and CDR2 LQKENI. In nucleotides, the CDR3 is TGTGCCAGCTCCGTGGACAGGGCTAAAAACATTCAGTACTTC. Translating gives CASSVDRAKNIQYF.

The rearrangement joins TRBV18 to TRBJ2-5; D tentatively fits TRBD1 or TRBD2 (6 bases each). Looked up from germline, CDR1 is KGHSH and CDR2 is LQKENI. V dropped 3 bases and J dropped 5 bases, with 16 bases sitting between them. The CDR3 spans 15 residues. CDR3 protein: CASSPGRGGVETQYF. Here the CDR3 DNA reads TGTGCCAGCTCACCCGGCAGGGGAGGTGTCGAGACCCAGTACTTC.

This chain joins TRBV7-9 and TRBJ2-1; D remains ambiguous. The germline CDR1 and CDR2 sequences are SEHNR and FQNEAQ (reference sequence). The CDR3 totals 12 residues. V was trimmed by 5 bases and J by 9 bases, leaving 11 bases between them. In DNA form, the CDR3 reads TGTGCCAGCAGCCGTAGGCTGGCTGAGCAGTTCTTC. Translation: CASSRRLAEQFF.

J is TRBJ1-1 and V is TRBV6-5, with D possibly TRBD1 on 5 matching bases. The CDR3 sequence is 14 residues long. Germline CDR1 and CDR2: MNHEY and SVGAGI. V was clipped by 7 bases and J by 3 bases, with 15 bases between them. The CDR3 DNA reads TGTGCCAGCAAAAAGAGGGGTTCGGACACTGAAGCTTTCTTT. Amino acid sequence: CASKKRGSDTEAFF.

This chain uses TRBV6-6 with TRBJ2-2, with D perhaps assigned TRBD1 or TRBD2 (6 bases each). CDR3 length equals 15 residues. Germline-derived CDR1 and CDR2 are MNHNY and SVGAGI (reference sequence). V gave up 7 bases and J gave up 6 bases, with 18 bases separating them. The DNA of the CDR3 is TGTGCCAGCACACCCGGGGGCAGGGAGGCCGGGGAGCTGTTTTTT. Amino acids: CASTPGGREAGELFF.

CDR3 bases: TGTGCCAGCAGTTTCGGGACAGGGGTAGGAAAACTGTTTTTT. Its translation is CASSFGTGVGKLFF. The V and J genes are TRBV28 and TRBJ1-4, with TRBD1 matching 10 bases. With 3 bases clipped from V and 10 bases from J, the junction kept 5 bases outside the gene matches. This CDR3 has 14 amino acids. Germline CDR1 and CDR2: MDHEN and SYDVKM.

The rearrangement links TRBV9 to TRBJ1-1, with D maybe TRBD1 (6 bases). The CDR3 has 14 residues. Germline V lookup: CDR1 SGDLS, CDR2 YYNGEE. Trimming shortened V by 4 bases and J by 1 base, and 11 bases separated the two germline ends. CDR3 sequence: CASSSRGQNTEAFF. The CDR3 DNA reads as TGTGCCAGCAGCTCCAGGGGACAGAACACTGAAGCTTTCTTT.

This chain links TRBV5-4 with TRBJ2-1, with a possible D match to TRBD2 (6 bases). The V gene lost 4 bases and the J gene lost 0 bases, with 11 bases spanning the gap. This CDR3 comprises 15 residues. Germline loops: CDR1 SGHNT, CDR2 YYREEE (reference sequence). The CDR3 region is CASSAGSLSYNEQFF. The CDR3 DNA reads TGTGCCAGCAGCGCGGGGAGTCTCTCCTACAATGAGCAGTTCTTC. Full variable domain (remainder filled in from reference TRBV5-4 and TRBJ2-1): ETGVTQSPTHLIKTRGQQVTLRCSSQSGHNTVSWYQQALGQGPQFIFQYYREEENGRGNFPPRFSGLQFPNYSSELNVNALELDDSALYLCASSAGSLSYNEQFFGPGTRLTVL.

The V call is TRBV5-1, the J call TRBJ2-6; 7 nucleotides line up with TRBD1. With 4 bases clipped from V and 1 base from J, the junction kept 11 bases outside the gene matches. The CDR3 spans 18 residues. The germline V gene has CDR1 SGHRS and CDR2 YFSETQ. The CDR3 coding sequence is TGCGCCAGCAGCCCGACAGGGAACCTCGGGTCTGGGGCCAACGTCCTGACTTTC. Amino acid sequence: CASSPTGNLGSGANVLTF. The variable domain in full, completed from reference TRBV5-1 and TRBJ2-6, reads KAGVTQTPRYLIKTRGQQVTLSCSPISGHRSVSWYQQTPGQGLQFLFEYFSETQRNKGNFPGRFSGRQFSNSRSEMNVSTLELGDSALYLCASSPTGNLGSGANVLTFGAGSRLTVL.

The DNA of the CDR3 is TGCGCCAGCAGCACTAGTCGAGGCGGGATCGGAGAGACCCAGTACTTC. Residues: CASSTSRGGIGETQYF. The chain carries TRBV5-1 and TRBJ2-5, with D possibly matching TRBD2 (6 bases). Germline CDR1 SGHRS, CDR2 YFSETQ. V lost 4 bases and J lost 4, with 20 bases in between. This CDR3 has 16 residues.